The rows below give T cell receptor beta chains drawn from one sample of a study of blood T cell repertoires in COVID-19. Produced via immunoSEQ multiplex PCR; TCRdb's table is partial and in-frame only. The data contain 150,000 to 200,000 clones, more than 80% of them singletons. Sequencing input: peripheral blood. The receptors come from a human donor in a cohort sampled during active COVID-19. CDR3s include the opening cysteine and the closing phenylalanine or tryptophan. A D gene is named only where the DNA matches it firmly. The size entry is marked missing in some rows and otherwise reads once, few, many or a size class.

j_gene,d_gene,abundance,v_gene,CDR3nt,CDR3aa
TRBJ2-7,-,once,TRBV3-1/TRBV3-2,TGTGCCAGCAGCCAAGTTATAAGGCGGCCAAATTGTTGCGAGCAGTACTTC,CASSQVIRRPNCCEQYF
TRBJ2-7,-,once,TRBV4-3,TGCGCCAGCAGCCTAACCATAGCTGCCGAGCAGTACTTC,CASSLTIAAEQYF
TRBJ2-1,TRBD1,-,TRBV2,TGTGCCTCGCAGGGGGACAGGGTGAGCAATGAGCAGTTCTTC,CASQGDRVSNEQFF
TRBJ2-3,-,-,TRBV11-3,TGTGCCAGCAGCTTAGGGCTGGGCGGGGGACACACAGATACGCAGTATTTT,CASSLGLGGGHTDTQYF
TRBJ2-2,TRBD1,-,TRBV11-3,TGTGCCAGCAGCTTTTCACCCGTCCTCGGGGACAGGGGGCCGACCGGGGAGCTGTTTTTT,CASSFSPVLGDRGPTGELFF
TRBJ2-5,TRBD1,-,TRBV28,TGTGCCAGCAGTTCAGGACAGGGGGTACAGGAGACCCAGTACTTC,CASSSGQGVQETQYF
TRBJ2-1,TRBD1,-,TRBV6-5,TGTGCCAGCAGCGCGGGACAGGGCGGTGAGCAGTTCTTC,CASSAGQGGEQFF
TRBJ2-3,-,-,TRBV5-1,TGCGCCAGCAGTGAAGGTCGCGGGACCGATACGCAGTATTTT,CASSEGRGTDTQYF
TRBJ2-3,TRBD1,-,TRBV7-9,TGTGCCAGCAGCTCTGGACAGGGCGCTTCTAGCACAGATACGCAGTATTTT,CASSSGQGASSTDTQYF
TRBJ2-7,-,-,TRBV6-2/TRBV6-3,TGTGCCAGCGGCCGAAACTCACTACCAAGCTACGAGCAGTACTTC,CASGRNSLPSYEQYF
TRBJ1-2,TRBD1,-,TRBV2,TGTGCCAGCACCCGGGGACAGACTAACTATGGCTACACCTTC,CASTRGQTNYGYTF
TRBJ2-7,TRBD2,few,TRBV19,TGTGCCACTCCCCCGGGACTAGGGGATCACGAGCAGTACTTC,CATPPGLGDHEQYF
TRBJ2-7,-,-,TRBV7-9,TGTGCCAGCAGCCCGAGGACTACTTATCTCTCCGAGCAGTACTTC,CASSPRTTYLSEQYF
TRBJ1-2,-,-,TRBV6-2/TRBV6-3,TGTGCCAGCGGCCGAGAGCTAGGCTACACCTTC,CASGRELGYTF
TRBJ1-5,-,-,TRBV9,TGTGCCAGCAGCGTAGAGGAGGGACAGCCCCAGCATTTT,CASSVEEGQPQHF
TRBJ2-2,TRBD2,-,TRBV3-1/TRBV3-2,TGTGCCAGCCTTAGCGGGGTTTGGGGCACCGGGGAGCTGTTTTTT,CASLSGVWGTGELFF
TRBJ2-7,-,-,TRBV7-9,TGTGCCAGCAGCCTTTCTAGGACAGTATTCGGCGGGGAGCAGTACTTC,CASSLSRTVFGGEQYF
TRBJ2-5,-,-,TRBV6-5,TGTGCCACTTCCCAGAGGGGGGGGCCTGAGACCCAGTACTTC,CATSQRGGPETQYF
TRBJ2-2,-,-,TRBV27,TGTGCCAGCAGTCCCCGACTCCAGAACACCGGGGAGCTGTTTTTT,CASSPRLQNTGELFF
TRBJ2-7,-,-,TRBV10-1,TGCCCTCACAGGGAGGGTGACGACGAGCAGTACTTC,CPHREGDDEQYF
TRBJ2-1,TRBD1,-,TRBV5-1,TGCGCCAGCTTCCGGGACAGGGTAGGTAATGAGCAGTTCTTC,CASFRDRVGNEQFF
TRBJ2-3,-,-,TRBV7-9,TGTGCCAGCAGCCACTCTTCTCCCAGGATGGGGAGAAGCACAGATACGCAGTATTTT,CASSHSSPRMGRSTDTQYF
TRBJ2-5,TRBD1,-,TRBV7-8,TGTGCCAGCAGCTTAGTGGGCAGGGGGCGGGAGACCCAGTACTTC,CASSLVGRGRETQYF
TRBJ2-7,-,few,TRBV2,TGTGCCAGTCGCCGCAGGGTGCGCTCCTACGAGCAGTACTTC,CASRRRVRSYEQYF
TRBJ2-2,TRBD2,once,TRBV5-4,TGTGCCAGCAGCCCAAGCGGGAGGTTGAACACCGGGGAGCTGTTTTTT,CASSPSGRLNTGELFF
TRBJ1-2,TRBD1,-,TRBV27,TGTGCCAGCAGTCCCCAGGTCGGGACAGGGAATAATAATGGCTACACCTTC,CASSPQVGTGNNNGYTF
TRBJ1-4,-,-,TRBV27,TGTGCCAGCAGTCCATTATTGGAGGATGAAAAACTGTTTTTT,CASSPLLEDEKLFF
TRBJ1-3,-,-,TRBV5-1,TGCGCCAGCAGCCCCGCTGGGGGGGGAGTTGTTCCTGGAAACACCATATATTTT,CASSPAGGGVVPGNTIYF
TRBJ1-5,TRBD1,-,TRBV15,TGTGCCACCAGCACCCGACAGGGGGCGTACGGCAATCAGCCCCAGCATTTT,CATSTRQGAYGNQPQHF
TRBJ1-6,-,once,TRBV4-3,TGCGCCAGCAGCCAAGACAGGAATTCACCCCTCCACTTT,CASSQDRNSPLHF
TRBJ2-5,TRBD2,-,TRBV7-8,TGTGCCAGCACCGGGGGGCTAGCGGGGCGGGAGACCCAGTACTTC,CASTGGLAGRETQYF
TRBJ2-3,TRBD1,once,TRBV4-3,TGCGCCAGCAGCCAAGATCGGGACAGGGCGACAGATACGCAGTATTTT,CASSQDRDRATDTQYF
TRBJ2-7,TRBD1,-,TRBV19,TGTGCCAGTAGTATGGCCGGGACAGGGCCCTACGAGCAGTACTTC,CASSMAGTGPYEQYF
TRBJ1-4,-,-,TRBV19,TGTGCCACCAGGGAAGCTAATGAAAAACTGTTTTTT,CATREANEKLFF
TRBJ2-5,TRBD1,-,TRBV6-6,TGTGCCAGCACCCCCCTGACAGGGGCAGAGACCCAGTACTTC,CASTPLTGAETQYF
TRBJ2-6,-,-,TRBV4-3,TGCGCCAGCAGCCAAGCGACAGCTGGGGCCAACGTCCTGACTTTC,CASSQATAGANVLTF
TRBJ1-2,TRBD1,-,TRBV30,TGTGCCTGGTCACCCGGGGGACAGGGGGCCAGCGGCTACACCTTC,CAWSPGGQGASGYTF
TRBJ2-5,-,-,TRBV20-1,TGCAGTGCTAGAGGAGGGGAGACCCAGTACTTC,CSARGGETQYF
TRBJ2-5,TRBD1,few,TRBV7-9,TGTGCCAGCACCAAAACCAGGGGGCGCGGTGTAGAGACCCAGTACTTC,CASTKTRGRGVETQYF
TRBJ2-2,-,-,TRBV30,TGTGCCTGGAGTCCCAAACGGCTAGGCGCCGGGGAGCTGTTTTTT,CAWSPKRLGAGELFF
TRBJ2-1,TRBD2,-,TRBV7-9,TGTGCCAGTCGTAGGACTAGCATGGATGAGCAGTTCTTC,CASRRTSMDEQFF
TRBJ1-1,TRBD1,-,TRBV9,TGTGCCAGCAGCCCCGGACAGGGTTACACTGAAGCTTTCTTT,CASSPGQGYTEAFF
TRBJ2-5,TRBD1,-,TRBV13,TGTGCCACCCGGTCCGGGACAGCTCAAGAGACCCAGTACTTC,CATRSGTAQETQYF
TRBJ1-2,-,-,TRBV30,TGTGCCTGGAAAACGGGGGGAACCTATGGCTACACCTTC,CAWKTGGTYGYTF
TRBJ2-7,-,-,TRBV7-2,TGTGCCAGCAGCCCGGCTCGGGGCGAGCAGTACTTC,CASSPARGEQYF
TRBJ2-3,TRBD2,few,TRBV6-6,TGTGCCAGCAGTTACGGGACTAGCTTGGATTTT,CASSYGTSLDF
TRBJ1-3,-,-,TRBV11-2,TGTGCCAGCAGCCTCGCGACAGCCGCTGGAAACACCATATATTTT,CASSLATAAGNTIYF
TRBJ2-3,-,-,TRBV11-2,TGTGCCAGCAGCCCTACAGGGAGGGTAGCAGATACGCAGTATTTT,CASSPTGRVADTQYF
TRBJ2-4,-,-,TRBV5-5,TGTGCCAGCAGCTTGTTCTTTCAGGGGGGACCCACGGGGGCCAAAAACATTCAGTACTTC,CASSLFFQGGPTGAKNIQYF
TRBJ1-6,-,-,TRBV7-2,TGTGCCAGCAGCTCTATACTCAACTCACCCCTCCACTTT,CASSSILNSPLHF
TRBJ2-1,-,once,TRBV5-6,TGTGCCAGCAGCTTGCGCGGGGCGTACAATGAGCAGTTCTTC,CASSLRGAYNEQFF
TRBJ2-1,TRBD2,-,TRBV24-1,TGTGCCACCAGCCTCAGCGGGGAAACCTACAATGAGCAGTTCTTC,CATSLSGETYNEQFF
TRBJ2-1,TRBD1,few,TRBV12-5,TGTGCTAGTGGTCCGGGACAGGGGAGGAATGAGCAGTTCTTC,CASGPGQGRNEQFF
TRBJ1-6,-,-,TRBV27,TGTGCCAGCAGTCTCCAGGACAGCCGCACCTATAATTCACCCCTCCACTTT,CASSLQDSRTYNSPLHF
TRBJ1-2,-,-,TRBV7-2,TGTGCCAGCAGCTTAGGTGTCAACTACTATGGCTACACCTTC,CASSLGVNYYGYTF
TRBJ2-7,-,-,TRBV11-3,TGTGCCAGCAGCCCCGGAGTCTACTCCTACGAGCAGTACTTC,CASSPGVYSYEQYF
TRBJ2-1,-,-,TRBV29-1,TGCAGCGTTGAAATGCGGTCAAGATACAATGAGCAGTTCTTC,CSVEMRSRYNEQFF
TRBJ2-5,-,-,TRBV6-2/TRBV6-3,TGTGCCAGCAGCCTACTAGGCCCGGAGGCCCAGTACTTC,CASSLLGPEAQYF
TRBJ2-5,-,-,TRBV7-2,TGTGCCAGCAGCTTGCGGGCGGAGGAGACCCAGTACTTC,CASSLRAEETQYF
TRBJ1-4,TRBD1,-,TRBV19,TGTGCCAGTAGTATCCGACAGGGTGGAGCAACTAATGAAAAACTGTTTTTT,CASSIRQGGATNEKLFF